This T cell receptor (beta chain) appears in the sequencing data of a study of T cells after yellow fever vaccination. On the study more broadly: Low-cell-number fractions were prepared with SMART-Seq v4 Ultra Low Input. Findings and caveats of the study: When the response was secondary, it was weaker but reached its peak faster, day 5 versus 15. Clones from primary vaccination mostly reappeared after the booster (approximately 96% CD4, around 90% CD8). Clonotypes found in both CD4 and CD8 compartments made up a small share.

TCRdb redid the calling of the 5' RACE reads with MiXCR, one entry per CDR3 protein. Of approximately 150,000 distinct CDR3 sequences detected, 6.2% appear once; the ten largest clones hold 2.9%. V shed 3 bases and J shed 5 bases, with 14 bases lying between them. This CDR3 is built from 15 residues. Germline CDR1 and CDR2: SGHTA and FQGNSA. About this clonotype itself: Its antigen is not identified.

The V gene is TRBV7-2, the J gene TRBJ2-1; either TRBD1 or TRBD2 may fit D (5 bases each). The origin of this receptor is a young man who received the YFV17D yellow fever vaccine. The source material was CD4+ T cells sorted from PBMCs, sampled on the day of the first yellow fever vaccination. For the CDR3, the DNA is TGTGCCAGCAGCTTCTACCGGGACCGAGACAATGAGCAGTTCTTC. This encodes CASSFYRDRDNEQFF.